A selection of T cell receptor beta chains follows, all from one sample in a study of beta chain features in type 1 diabetes. Only in-frame clones appear in the TCRdb table, and some are missing; sequencing was by immunoSEQ multiplex PCR. The sample lists a few hundred thousand clones, more than 13% occurring once. Sequencing used naive CD4+ T cells from blood. The receptors shown here come from a man aged 25-45 years with type 1 diabetes. Both conserved end residues are part of each CDR3. The D gene is left open where the match is weak. A row's size may be missing; if present it is once, few, many or a size class.

D gene: TRBD1; clone size: few; V gene: TRBV7-9; CDR3 length: 14; J gene: TRBJ2-7; CDR3 DNA: TGTGCCAGCAGCTCCCCGACAGGGGCCTACGAGCAGTACTTC; CDR3 protein: CASSSPTGAYEQYF
D gene: TRBD1; clone size: few; V gene: TRBV9; CDR3 length: 16; J gene: TRBJ2-3; CDR3 DNA: TGTGCCAGCAGCGTAAGGACAGGGGGAATCACAGATACGCAGTATTTT; CDR3 protein: CASSVRTGGITDTQYF
D gene: TRBD2; clone size: few; V gene: TRBV28; CDR3 length: 15; J gene: TRBJ2-7; CDR3 DNA: TGTGCCAGCAGTTTGACCGGGACTAGGTCCTACGAGCAGTACTTC; CDR3 protein: CASSLTGTRSYEQYF
D gene: TRBD2; clone size: few; V gene: TRBV6-6; CDR3 length: 14; J gene: TRBJ2-7; CDR3 DNA: TGTGCCAGCACCAGACTAGCGGCCTCCTACGAGCAGTACTTC; CDR3 protein: CASTRLAASYEQYF
D gene: NA; clone size: once; V gene: TRBV7-3; CDR3 length: 13; J gene: TRBJ2-1; CDR3 DNA: TGTGCCAGCAGCTTAAGACTAGAGGGTGAGCAGTTCTTC; CDR3 protein: CASSLRLEGEQFF
D gene: TRBD1; clone size: few; V gene: TRBV5-1; CDR3 length: 15; J gene: TRBJ2-5; CDR3 DNA: TGCGCCAGCAGCTTGGCCGGGACAGCAGAAGAGACCCAGTACTTC; CDR3 protein: CASSLAGTAEETQYF
D gene: TRBD1; clone size: NA; V gene: TRBV28; CDR3 length: 16; J gene: TRBJ2-2; CDR3 DNA: TGTGCCAGCAGTGCACTACAGGGGGCTTTCACCGGGGAGCTGTTTTTT; CDR3 protein: CASSALQGAFTGELFF
D gene: TRBD2; clone size: NA; V gene: TRBV14; CDR3 length: 16; J gene: TRBJ2-1; CDR3 DNA: TGTGCCAGCAGCCACTCCGGGACTAGCGGCTACAATGAGCAGTTCTTC; CDR3 protein: CASSHSGTSGYNEQFF
D gene: TRBD2; clone size: few; V gene: TRBV6-5; CDR3 length: 15; J gene: TRBJ2-2; CDR3 DNA: TGTGCCAGCAGCAAGGGACTAGCGAACACCGGGGAGCTGTTTTTT; CDR3 protein: CASSKGLANTGELFF
D gene: NA; clone size: few; V gene: TRBV28; CDR3 length: 14; J gene: TRBJ2-5; CDR3 DNA: TGTGCCAACAAACTTGGGGCGGGAAAAGAGACCCAGTACTTC; CDR3 protein: CANKLGAGKETQYF
D gene: TRBD1; clone size: NA; V gene: TRBV7-9; CDR3 length: 14; J gene: TRBJ1-2; CDR3 DNA: TGTGCCAGCAGCTCCGGACAGGGCGTACATGGCTACACCTTC; CDR3 protein: CASSSGQGVHGYTF
D gene: NA; clone size: few; V gene: TRBV30; CDR3 length: 13; J gene: TRBJ1-2; CDR3 DNA: TGTGCCTGGAGTACGGGGACAAAAGGGACCTACACCTTC; CDR3 protein: CAWSTGTKGTYTF
D gene: TRBD1; clone size: NA; V gene: TRBV4-2; CDR3 length: 14; J gene: TRBJ2-3; CDR3 DNA: TGTGCCAGCAGCCAAGGATCGAGGGACAGTACGCAGTATTTT; CDR3 protein: CASSQGSRDSTQYF
D gene: TRBD1; clone size: few; V gene: TRBV9; CDR3 length: 17; J gene: TRBJ2-3; CDR3 DNA: TGTGCCAGCAGCGTCGCAGCCGGGACAGGGGGCCCGGATACGCAGTATTTT; CDR3 protein: CASSVAAGTGGPDTQYF
D gene: NA; clone size: once; V gene: TRBV7-8; CDR3 length: 15; J gene: TRBJ1-1; CDR3 DNA: TGTGCCAGCAGCTTAGATGGCAGGGCGGTCACTGAAGCTTTCTTT; CDR3 protein: CASSLDGRAVTEAFF
D gene: TRBD1; clone size: NA; V gene: TRBV5-1; CDR3 length: 14; J gene: TRBJ2-7; CDR3 DNA: TGCGCCAGCAGCTTGGTTGGACAGGGGCACGAGCAGTACTTC; CDR3 protein: CASSLVGQGHEQYF
D gene: NA; clone size: NA; V gene: TRBV2; CDR3 length: 14; J gene: TRBJ1-2; CDR3 DNA: TGTGCCAGCAGGGTCTCGCAGGGAATCGAGGGCTACACCTTC; CDR3 protein: CASRVSQGIEGYTF
D gene: NA; clone size: few; V gene: TRBV19; CDR3 length: 15; J gene: TRBJ1-5; CDR3 DNA: TGTGCCAGTAGTATTCAGGCCGTGAGCCATCAGCCCCAGCATTTT; CDR3 protein: CASSIQAVSHQPQHF
D gene: NA; clone size: few; V gene: TRBV15; CDR3 length: 15; J gene: TRBJ1-5; CDR3 DNA: TGTGCCACCAGCAGAGGGGGGCAGGTTGTTCAGCCCCAGCATTTT; CDR3 protein: CATSRGGQVVQPQHF
D gene: NA; clone size: NA; V gene: TRBV20-1; CDR3 length: 10; J gene: TRBJ2-1; CDR3 DNA: TGCAGTGCTCCGGGCAATGAGCAGTTCTTC; CDR3 protein: CSAPGNEQFF
D gene: TRBD2; clone size: NA; V gene: TRBV18; CDR3 length: 12; J gene: TRBJ2-7; CDR3 DNA: TGTGCCAGCTCAACTCCGGGGGGCGAGCAGTACTTC; CDR3 protein: CASSTPGGEQYF
D gene: TRBD1; clone size: few; V gene: TRBV6-6; CDR3 length: 15; J gene: TRBJ1-1; CDR3 DNA: TGTGCCAGCAGCCTACCCCCGGGACAGCGTTATGAAGCTTTCTTT; CDR3 protein: CASSLPPGQRYEAFF
D gene: TRBD1; clone size: NA; V gene: TRBV5-1; CDR3 length: 16; J gene: TRBJ2-2; CDR3 DNA: TGCGCCAGCAGCACCCAGGGACAGGGCCTCGCCGGGGAGCTGTTTTTT; CDR3 protein: CASSTQGQGLAGELFF
D gene: TRBD1; clone size: NA; V gene: TRBV18; CDR3 length: 15; J gene: TRBJ2-4; CDR3 DNA: TGTGCCAGCTCACCCGGGACAGCCAAGGCGGACATTCAGTACTTC; CDR3 protein: CASSPGTAKADIQYF
D gene: NA; clone size: NA; V gene: TRBV7-2; CDR3 length: 15; J gene: TRBJ2-5; CDR3 DNA: TGTGCCAGCAGCTTAGGCGGCGGGAACCAAGAGACCCAGTACTTC; CDR3 protein: CASSLGGGNQETQYF
D gene: TRBD1; clone size: few; V gene: TRBV4-3; CDR3 length: 13; J gene: TRBJ2-5; CDR3 DNA: TGCGCCAGCAGCTACGACAGGGCGGAGACCCAGTACTTC; CDR3 protein: CASSYDRAETQYF
D gene: TRBD1; clone size: few; V gene: TRBV19; CDR3 length: 13; J gene: TRBJ2-5; CDR3 DNA: TGTGCCAGTAGTGGGACAGCCCAAGAGACCCAGTACTTC; CDR3 protein: CASSGTAQETQYF